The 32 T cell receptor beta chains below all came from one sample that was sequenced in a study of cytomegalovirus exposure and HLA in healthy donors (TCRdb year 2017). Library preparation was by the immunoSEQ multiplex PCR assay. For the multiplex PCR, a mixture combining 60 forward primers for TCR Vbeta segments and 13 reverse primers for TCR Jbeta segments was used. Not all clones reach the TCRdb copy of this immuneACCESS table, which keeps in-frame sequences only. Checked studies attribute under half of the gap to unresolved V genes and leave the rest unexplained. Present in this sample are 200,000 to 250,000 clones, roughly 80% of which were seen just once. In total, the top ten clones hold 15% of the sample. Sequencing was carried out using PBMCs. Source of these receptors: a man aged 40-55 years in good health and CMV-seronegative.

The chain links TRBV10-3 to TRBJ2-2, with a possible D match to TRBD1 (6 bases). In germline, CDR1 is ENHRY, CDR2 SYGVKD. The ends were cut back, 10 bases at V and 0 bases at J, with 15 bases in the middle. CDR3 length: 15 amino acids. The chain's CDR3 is CATRRTVANTGELFF. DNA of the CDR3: TGTGCCACCCGACGGACAGTCGCGAACACCGGGGAGCTGTTTTTT.

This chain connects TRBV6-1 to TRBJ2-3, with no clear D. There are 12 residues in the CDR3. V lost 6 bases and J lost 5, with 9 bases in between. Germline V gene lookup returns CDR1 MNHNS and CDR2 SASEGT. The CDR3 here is CASRSRGDTQYF. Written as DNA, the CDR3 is TGTGCCAGCAGATCACGAGGAGATACGCAGTATTTT.

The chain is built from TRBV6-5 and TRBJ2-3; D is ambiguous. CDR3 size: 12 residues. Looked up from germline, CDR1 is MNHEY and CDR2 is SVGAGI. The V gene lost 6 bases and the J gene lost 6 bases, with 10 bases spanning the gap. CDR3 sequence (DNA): TGTGCCAGCAGCCTTTCTAGGGATACGCAGTATTTT. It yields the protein CASSLSRDTQYF.

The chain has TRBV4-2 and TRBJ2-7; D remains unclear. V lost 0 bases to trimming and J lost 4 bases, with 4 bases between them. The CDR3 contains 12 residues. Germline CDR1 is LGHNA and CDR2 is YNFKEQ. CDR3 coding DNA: TGTGCCAGCAGCCAAGATCTATACGAGCAGTACTTC. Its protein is CASSQDLYEQYF.

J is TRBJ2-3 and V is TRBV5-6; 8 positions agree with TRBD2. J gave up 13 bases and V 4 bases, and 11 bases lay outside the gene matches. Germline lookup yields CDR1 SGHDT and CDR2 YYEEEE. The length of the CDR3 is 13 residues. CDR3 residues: CASSPGGEGLKYF. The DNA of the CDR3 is TGTGCCAGCAGCCCGGGGGGGGAGGGCCTAAAGTATTTT.

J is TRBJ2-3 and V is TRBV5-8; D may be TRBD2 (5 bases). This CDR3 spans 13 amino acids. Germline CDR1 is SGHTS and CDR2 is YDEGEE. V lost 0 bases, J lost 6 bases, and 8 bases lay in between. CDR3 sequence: CASSLGSGDTQYF. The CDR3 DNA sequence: TGTGCCAGCAGCTTGGGCTCGGGGGATACGCAGTATTTT.

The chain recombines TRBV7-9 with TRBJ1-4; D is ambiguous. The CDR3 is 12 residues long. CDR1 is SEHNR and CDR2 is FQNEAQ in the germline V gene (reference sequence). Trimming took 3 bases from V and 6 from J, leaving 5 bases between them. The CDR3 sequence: CASSFGDEKLFF. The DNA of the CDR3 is TGTGCCAGCAGCTTCGGGGATGAAAAACTGTTTTTT.

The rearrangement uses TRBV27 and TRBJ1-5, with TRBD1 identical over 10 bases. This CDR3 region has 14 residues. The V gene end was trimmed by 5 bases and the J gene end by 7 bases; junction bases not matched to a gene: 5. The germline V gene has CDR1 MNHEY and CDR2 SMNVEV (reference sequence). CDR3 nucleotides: TGTGCCAGCAGTCCTGGGACAGGGGAACAGCCCCAGCATTTT. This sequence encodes CASSPGTGEQPQHF.

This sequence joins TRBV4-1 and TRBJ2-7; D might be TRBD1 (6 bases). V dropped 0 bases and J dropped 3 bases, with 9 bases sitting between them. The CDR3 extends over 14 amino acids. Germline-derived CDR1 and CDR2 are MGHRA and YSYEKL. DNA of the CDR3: TGCGCCAGCAGCCAAGACCAGGGGTTCTACGAGCAGTACTTC. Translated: CASSQDQGFYEQYF.

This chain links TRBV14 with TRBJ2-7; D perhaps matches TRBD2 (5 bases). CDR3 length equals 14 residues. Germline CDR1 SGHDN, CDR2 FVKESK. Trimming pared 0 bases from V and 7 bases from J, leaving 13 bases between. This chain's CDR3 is CASSQDGGFREQYF. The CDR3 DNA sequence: TGTGCCAGCAGCCAAGATGGAGGATTTCGGGAGCAGTACTTC. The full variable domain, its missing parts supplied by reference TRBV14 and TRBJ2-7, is EAGVTQFPSHSVIEKGQTVTLRCDPISGHDNLYWYRRVMGKEIKFLLHFVKESKQDESGMPNNRFLAERTGGTYSTLKVQPAELEDSGVYFCASSQDGGFREQYFGPGTRLTVT.

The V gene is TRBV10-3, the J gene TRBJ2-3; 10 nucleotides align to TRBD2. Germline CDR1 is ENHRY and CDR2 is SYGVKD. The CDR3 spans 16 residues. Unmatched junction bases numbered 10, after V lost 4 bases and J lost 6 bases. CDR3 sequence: CAISGKEREGQDTQYF. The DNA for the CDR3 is TGTGCCATCAGTGGAAAGGAGCGGGAGGGGCAGGATACGCAGTATTTT.

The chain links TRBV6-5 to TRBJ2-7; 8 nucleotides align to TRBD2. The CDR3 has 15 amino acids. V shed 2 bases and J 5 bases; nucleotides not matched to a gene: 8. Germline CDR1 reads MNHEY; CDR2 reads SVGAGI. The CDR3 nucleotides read TGTGCCAGCAGTTACAAAAGCGGGAGAACCAACGAGCAGTACTTC. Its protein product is CASSYKSGRTNEQYF.

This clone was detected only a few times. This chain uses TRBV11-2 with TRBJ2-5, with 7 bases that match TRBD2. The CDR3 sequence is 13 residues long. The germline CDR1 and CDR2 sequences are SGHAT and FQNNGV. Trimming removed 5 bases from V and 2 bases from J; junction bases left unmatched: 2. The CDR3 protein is CASSPGLQETQYF. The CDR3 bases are TGTGCCAGCAGCCCGGGACTACAAGAGACCCAGTACTTC.

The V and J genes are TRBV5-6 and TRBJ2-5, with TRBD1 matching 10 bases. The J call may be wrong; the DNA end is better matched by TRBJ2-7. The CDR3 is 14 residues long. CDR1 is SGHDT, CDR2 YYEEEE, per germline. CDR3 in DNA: TGTGCCAGCAGCCGGACAGGGGGAAGGGACGAGCAGTACTTC. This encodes CASSRTGGRDEQYF.

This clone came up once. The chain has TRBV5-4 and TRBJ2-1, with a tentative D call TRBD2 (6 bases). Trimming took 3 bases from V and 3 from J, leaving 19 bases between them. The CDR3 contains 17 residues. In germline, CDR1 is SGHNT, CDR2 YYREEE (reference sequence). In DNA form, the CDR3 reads TGTGCCAGCAGCTCGCTGTTTACTATGACTAGCTACAATGAGCAGTTCTTC. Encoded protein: CASSSLFTMTSYNEQFF.

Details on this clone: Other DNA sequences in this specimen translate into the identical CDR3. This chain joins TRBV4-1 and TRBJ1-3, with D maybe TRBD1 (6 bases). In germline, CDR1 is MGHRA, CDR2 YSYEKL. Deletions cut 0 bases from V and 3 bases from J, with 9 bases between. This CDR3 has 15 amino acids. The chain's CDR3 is CASSQDRGGGNTIYF. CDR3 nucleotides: TGCGCCAGCAGCCAAGATCGAGGGGGTGGAAACACCATATATTTT.

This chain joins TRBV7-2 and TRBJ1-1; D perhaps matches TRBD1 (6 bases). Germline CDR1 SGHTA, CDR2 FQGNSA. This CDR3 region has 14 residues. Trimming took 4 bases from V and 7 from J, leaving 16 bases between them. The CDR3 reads CASSSQGLTGEAFF. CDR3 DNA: TGTGCCAGCAGCTCACAGGGCTTAACAGGTGAAGCTTTCTTT.

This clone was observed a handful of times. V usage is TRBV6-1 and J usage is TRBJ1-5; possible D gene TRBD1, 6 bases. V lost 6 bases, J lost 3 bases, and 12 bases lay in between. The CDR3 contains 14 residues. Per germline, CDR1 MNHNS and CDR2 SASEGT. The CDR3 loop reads CASRDTGFNQPQHF. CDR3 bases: TGTGCCAGCAGAGATACAGGGTTCAATCAGCCCCAGCATTTT.

The DNA of the CDR3 is TGTGCCAGTACCAACCCCGGGGGGAGCTATGGCTACACCTTC. Residues: CASTNPGGSYGYTF. The V gene is TRBV19, the J gene TRBJ1-2; D is possibly TRBD1 (5 bases). The CDR3 runs 14 residues. The V and J ends lost 7 bases and 4 bases respectively, with 16 bases between them. From germline, CDR1 is LNHDA and CDR2 SQIVND (reference sequence).

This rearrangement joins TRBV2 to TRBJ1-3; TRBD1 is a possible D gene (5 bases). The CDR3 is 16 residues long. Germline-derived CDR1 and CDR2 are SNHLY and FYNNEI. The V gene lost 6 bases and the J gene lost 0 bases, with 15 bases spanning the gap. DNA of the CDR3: TGTGCCAGCAGGCCGACAGAAGCCTACTCTGGAAACACCATATATTTT. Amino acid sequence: CASRPTEAYSGNTIYF. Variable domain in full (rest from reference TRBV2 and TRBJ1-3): EPEVTQTPSHQVTQMGQEVILRCVPISNHLYFYWYRQILGQKVEFLVSFYNNEISEKSEIFDDQFSVERPDGSNFTLKIRSTKLEDSAMYFCASRPTEAYSGNTIYFGEGSWLTVV.

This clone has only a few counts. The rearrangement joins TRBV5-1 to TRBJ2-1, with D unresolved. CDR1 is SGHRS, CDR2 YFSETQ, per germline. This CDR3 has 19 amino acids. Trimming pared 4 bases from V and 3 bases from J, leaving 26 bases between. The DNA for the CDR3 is TGCGCCAGCAGCGAGGAAAAACAAGGATACCTTTCTAACTACAATGAGCAGTTCTTC. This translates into CASSEEKQGYLSNYNEQFF.

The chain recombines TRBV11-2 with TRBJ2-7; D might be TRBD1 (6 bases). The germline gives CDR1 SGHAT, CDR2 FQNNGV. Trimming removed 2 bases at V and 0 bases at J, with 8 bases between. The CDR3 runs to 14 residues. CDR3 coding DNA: TGTGCCAGCAGCTTAATGGGGGCCTCCTACGAGCAGTACTTC. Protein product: CASSLMGASYEQYF.

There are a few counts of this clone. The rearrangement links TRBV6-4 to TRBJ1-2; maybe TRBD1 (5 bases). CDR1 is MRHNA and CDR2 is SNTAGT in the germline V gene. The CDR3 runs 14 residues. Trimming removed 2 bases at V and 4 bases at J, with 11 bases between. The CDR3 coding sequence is TGTGCCAGCAGTGACCCAGGGCAGGGCTATGGCTACACCTTC. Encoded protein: CASSDPGQGYGYTF.

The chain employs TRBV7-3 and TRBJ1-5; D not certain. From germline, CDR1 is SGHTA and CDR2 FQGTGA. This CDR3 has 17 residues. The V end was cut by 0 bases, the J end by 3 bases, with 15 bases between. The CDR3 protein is CASSLTTEGSHNQPQHF. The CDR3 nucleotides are TGTGCCAGCAGCTTAACGACGGAGGGCTCACACAATCAGCCCCAGCATTTT.

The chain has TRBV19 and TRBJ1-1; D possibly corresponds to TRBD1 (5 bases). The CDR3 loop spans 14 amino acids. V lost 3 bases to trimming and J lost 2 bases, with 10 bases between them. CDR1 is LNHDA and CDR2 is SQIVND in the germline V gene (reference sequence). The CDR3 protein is CASSIRGGNTEAFF. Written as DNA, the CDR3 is TGTGCCAGTAGTATTCGGGGGGGAAACACTGAAGCTTTCTTT.

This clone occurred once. The DNA for the CDR3 is TGCGCCAGCAGCTTGGGCTATCGGCAGGGGAACACTGAAGCTTTCTTT. Residues: CASSLGYRQGNTEAFF. This sequence joins TRBV5-1 and TRBJ1-1; the D gene is possibly TRBD1 (5 bases). This CDR3 has 16 amino acids. Deletions cut 0 bases from V and 1 base from J, with 13 bases between. In germline, CDR1 is SGHRS, CDR2 YFSETQ.

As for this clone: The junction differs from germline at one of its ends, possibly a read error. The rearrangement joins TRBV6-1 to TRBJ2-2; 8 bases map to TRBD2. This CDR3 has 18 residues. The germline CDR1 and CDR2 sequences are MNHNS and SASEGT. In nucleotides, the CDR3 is TGTGCCAGCACTGAAAATGTTAAGCGGGAGTGGGGCACCGGGGAGCTGTTTTTT. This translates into CASTENVKREWGTGELFF.

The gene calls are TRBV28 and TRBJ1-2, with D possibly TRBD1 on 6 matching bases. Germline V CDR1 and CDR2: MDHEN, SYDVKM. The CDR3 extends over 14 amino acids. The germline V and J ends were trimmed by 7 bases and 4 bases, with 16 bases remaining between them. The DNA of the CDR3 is TGTGCCAGCATCCCCAGGGGCACAATCTATGGCTACACCTTC. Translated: CASIPRGTIYGYTF.

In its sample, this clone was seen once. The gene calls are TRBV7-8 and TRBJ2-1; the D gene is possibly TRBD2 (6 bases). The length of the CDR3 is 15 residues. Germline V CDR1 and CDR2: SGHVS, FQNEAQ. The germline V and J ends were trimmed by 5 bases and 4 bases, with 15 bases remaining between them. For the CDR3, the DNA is TGTGCCAGCAGCCGACTAGACGGGAATTACAATGAGCAGTTCTTC. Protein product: CASSRLDGNYNEQFF.

CDR3 sequence reads: CAWRPGFYGYTF. CDR3 sequence (DNA): TGTGCCTGGAGGCCGGGGTTCTATGGCTACACCTTC. This chain uses TRBV30 with TRBJ1-2; D is uncertain. V lost 3 bases, J lost 4 bases, and 9 bases lay in between. The CDR3 spans 12 residues. Germline loops: CDR1 GTSNPN, CDR2 SVGIG (reference sequence).

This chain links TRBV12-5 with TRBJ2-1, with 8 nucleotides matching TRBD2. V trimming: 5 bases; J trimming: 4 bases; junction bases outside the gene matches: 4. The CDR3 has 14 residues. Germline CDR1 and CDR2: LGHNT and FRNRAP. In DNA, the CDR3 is TGTGCTAGTGGTGTGCGGGGGGATTACAATGAGCAGTTCTTC. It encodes CASGVRGDYNEQFF.

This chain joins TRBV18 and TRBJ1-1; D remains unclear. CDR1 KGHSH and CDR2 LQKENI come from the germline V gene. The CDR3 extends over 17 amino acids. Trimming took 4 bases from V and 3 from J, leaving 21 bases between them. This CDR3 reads CASSQSTGQTGYTEAFF. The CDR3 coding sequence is TGTGCCAGCTCACAGTCCACGGGTCAAACCGGGTACACTGAAGCTTTCTTT.